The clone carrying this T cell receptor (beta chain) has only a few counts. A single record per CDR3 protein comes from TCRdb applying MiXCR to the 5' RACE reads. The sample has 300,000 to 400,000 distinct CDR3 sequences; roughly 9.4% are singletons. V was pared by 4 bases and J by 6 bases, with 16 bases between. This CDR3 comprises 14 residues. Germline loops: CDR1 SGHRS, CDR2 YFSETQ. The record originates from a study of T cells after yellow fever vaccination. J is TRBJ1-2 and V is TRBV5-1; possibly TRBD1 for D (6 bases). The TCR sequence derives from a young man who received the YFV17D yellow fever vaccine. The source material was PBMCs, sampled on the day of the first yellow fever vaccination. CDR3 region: CASSLDGGRDGYTF. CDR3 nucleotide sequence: TGCGCCAGCAGCCTCGACGGGGGCAGAGATGGCTACACCTTC.